This is a list of T cell receptor beta chains from one sample in a study of CD8 T cells in Susac syndrome. TCRdb processed the immunoSEQ multiplex PCR reads anew with MiXCR; each CDR3 protein has one entry. This table holds 100,000 to 150,000 distinct CDR3 sequences, approximately 95% found once. The sequencing sample was made of CD8+ T cells from PBMCs. The source is a human donor with multiple sclerosis. The CDR3 runs from the conserved cysteine through the conserved F or W. A D gene is named only where the DNA matches it firmly.

>TRBJ2-5|14|-|TRBV27
CASSLEPLRETQYF
TGTGCCAGCAGTTTAGAGCCCCTCCGGGAGACCCAGTACTTC
>TRBJ1-2|15|-|TRBV19
CASSMKVGWAYGYTF
TGTGCCAGTAGTATGAAGGTGGGGTGGGCCTATGGCTACACCTTC
>TRBJ2-1|18|-|TRBV3-1
CASSRSGTSGGPYNEQFF
TGTGCCAGCAGCCGATCCGGGACTTCCGGTGGACCCTACAATGAGCAGTTCTTC
>TRBJ1-5|15|TRBD1|TRBV12-5
CASGLSGQGMQPQHF
TGTGCTAGTGGTCTTTCAGGACAGGGAATGCAGCCCCAGCATTTT
>TRBJ1-4|13|-|TRBV12-3/TRBV12-4
CASSQPGVEKLFF
TGTGCCAGCAGTCAGCCAGGGGTTGAAAAACTGTTTTTT
>TRBJ1-5|14|-|TRBV12-3/TRBV12-4
CASSLAREGQPQHF
TGTGCCAGCAGTTTAGCCCGGGAGGGACAGCCCCAGCATTTT
>TRBJ1-5|14|-|TRBV12-3/TRBV12-4
CASSDIYSNQPQHF
TGTGCCAGCAGTGACATATATAGCAATCAGCCCCAGCATTTT
>TRBJ2-7|15|TRBD1|TRBV19
CASSFVRDSPREQYF
TGTGCCAGTAGTTTTGTCCGGGACAGTCCACGCGAGCAGTACTTC
>TRBJ2-2|16|-|TRBV4-1
CASSQVIFGGTGELFF
TGCGCCAGCAGCCAAGTAATCTTCGGGGGAACCGGGGAGCTGTTTTTT
>TRBJ1-2|17|-|TRBV7-6
CASRPGPGTPANYGYTF
TGTGCCAGCCGACCGGGCCCCGGAACTCCAGCTAACTATGGCTACACCTTC